Here is one TCR beta chain with its context. Its recognized antigen is unknown. Base qualities are not at hand, and no much larger clone is one base apart. Peripheral blood CD8+ and CD4+ T cells from healthy donors, Susac syndrome patients and multiple sclerosis patients were profiled by high-throughput TCR beta sequencing. Treatment-naive patients with stable or active relapsing-remitting disease fulfilling revised McDonald criteria were used as multiple sclerosis controls. CD8+ TEMRA cells were enriched by FACS, while bulk CD8+ and CD4+ T cells were purified by magnetic negative isolation. Blood was collected in EDTA tubes and processed within 24 hours, with PBMCs isolated through density gradient centrifugation. PBMCs destined for TCR sequencing were cryopreserved in liquid nitrogen and later thawed in a 37 °C water bath. A purity of at least 90% was achieved for sorted or isolated CD4+, CD8+ and CD8+ TEMRA cells.

This record belongs to a study of CD8 T cells in Susac syndrome (dated 2019 in TCRdb). Study-wide context: Whether CD8+ T cell activation and differentiation in Susac syndrome was antigen driven was tested using repertoire sequencing. Clonality of the CD8+ T cell repertoire was compared between about a dozen healthy donors, roughly 14 Susac syndrome patients and around 15 multiple sclerosis patients.

Beyond this particular receptor, the publication reports: The number of individuals in the TCR sequencing and HLA analysis was recognized as being relatively small.

The CDR3, cysteine through phenylalanine, is 15 amino acids long. The sequence is cut down to CDR3 DNA, 45 bases in frame from base 1. The trim is 5 bases for V and 8 bases for J, with a gap of 19 bases between the germline ends. CDR1 and CDR2 are drawn from the germline V gene: MNHEY, SVGAGI. RNA was extracted with the RNeasy kit and 0.5 to 1 ug was reverse transcribed using random hexamers. TCR beta CDR3 regions were amplified with the immunoSEQ multiplex PCR assay covering 54 Vbeta and 13 Jbeta segments. To correct PCR amplification bias, a synthetic template baseline was used for both primer optimization and computational correction. From the authors' description of their analysis: Reads were assigned to V, D and J genes according to IMGT and analyzed in immunoSEQ Analyzer, with only productive sequences retained. Clonality was calculated as one minus the Shannon entropy normalized by log2 of the number of productive unique sequences. For each patient and control, public and private clones were evaluated among the 100 most prevalent clones. Clones were defined as Susac-specific if absent from the healthy and MS cohorts, from under 1,200 published viral clones and from other ImmuneACCESS disease sequences. Using fastp trimming at Q25 and MiXCR clonotype assembly, TCRdb reanalyzed the public sequencing data and kept in-frame beta chains. Identical CDR3 proteins give one entry, which carries the most common genes and DNA. The V and J calls and clone size come from TCRdb's table, not from the authors' own analysis. In this sample the table shows approximately 130,000 distinct CDR3 sequences, roughly 89% of which occur a single time. Jointly, the top ten make up about 0.23% of the sample.

The rearranged segments are TRBV6-5 and TRBJ2-1; a weak D assignment points to TRBD1 (5 bases agree). Sequenced sample: CD8+ T cells from PBMCs. This TCR was sampled from a human donor with multiple sclerosis. The encoded CDR3 is CASSPLGSTGHEQFF. The DNA is as follows: TGTGCCAGCAGTCCCCTAGGCAGCACAGGCCATGAGCAGTTCTTC.